The 19 T cell receptor beta chains reported below all come from one sample, sequenced in a study of T-cell memory formation after mild COVID-19. Each CDR3 protein is one row after TCRdb ran MiXCR on the 5' RACE reads. Among under 200,000 distinct CDR3 sequences, less than 40% were seen once, and the ten largest hold 12%. Sequencing used PBMCs or a T cell subset sorted from them (not recorded which). The receptors originated from an adult woman who had mild COVID-19 (a few samples of this study predate the infection). Cell type and time point are not known.

The J gene is TRBJ2-2, the V gene TRBV11-1; a possible D gene is TRBD1 (5 bases). The CDR3 is 14 amino acids. CDR1 and CDR2 from the germline V gene are SGHAT and FQDESV (reference sequence). The V gene lost 2 bases and the J gene lost 6 bases, with 10 bases spanning the gap. CDR3 protein: CASSLKVGAGELFF. The CDR3, as DNA: TGTGCCAGCAGCTTAAAAGTAGGGGCCGGGGAGCTGTTTTTT.

This clonotype appeared a few times. V usage is TRBV29-1 and J usage is TRBJ1-1; D not resolved. Trimming took 7 bases from V and 5 from J, leaving 8 bases between them. Germline CDR1 reads SQVTM; CDR2 reads ANQGSEA. There are 10 residues in the CDR3. This chain's CDR3 is CSAEGTEAFF. The CDR3 region has the DNA TGCAGCGCAGAGGGAACTGAAGCTTTCTTT.

The chain recombines TRBV7-9 with TRBJ2-7, with D possibly TRBD1 on 6 matching bases. This CDR3 has 15 amino acids. Trimming removed 5 bases at V and 0 bases at J, with 14 bases between. Germline loops: CDR1 SEHNR, CDR2 FQNEAQ (reference sequence). In nucleotides, the CDR3 is TGTGCCAGCAGCGACTACAGGGACCACTCCTACGAGCAGTACTTC. The encoded protein is CASSDYRDHSYEQYF. The full variable domain, rest sourced from reference TRBV7-9 and TRBJ2-7, is DTGVSQNPRHKITKRGQNVTFRCDPISEHNRLYWYRQTLGQGPEFLTYFQNEAQLEKSRLLSDRFSAERPKGSFSTLEIQRTEQGDSAMYLCASSDYRDHSYEQYFGPGTRLTVT.

This clonotype was seen only a few times. J is TRBJ1-1 and V is TRBV12-3 or TRBV12-4; unclear D gene. This CDR3 has 13 amino acids. V gave up 1 base and J gave up 3 bases, with 6 bases separating them. This CDR3 reads CASSLVLDTEAFF. The CDR3, as DNA: TGTGCCAGCAGTTTAGTCCTAGACACTGAAGCTTTCTTT.

The chain uses TRBV15 and TRBJ2-7; TRBD1 matches at 9 bases. CDR1 and CDR2 from the germline V gene are LNHNV and YYDKDF (reference sequence). This CDR3 is 17 amino acids long. V gave up 3 bases and J gave up 2 bases; unmatched junction bases: 11. CDR3 DNA: TGTGCCACCAGCAGGGACCCAGGGGACAGGGTAACCTACGAGCAGTACTTC. Protein sequence: CATSRDPGDRVTYEQYF.

This clonotype was observed a single time. This chain links TRBV18 with TRBJ1-6; 7 positions agree with TRBD1. With V trimmed by 3 bases and J by 7 bases, 12 bases remained unmatched. The V gene's germline CDR1 is KGHSH and CDR2 LQKENI. The CDR3 totals 17 residues. CDR3 residues: CASSPTGQYGGNSPLHF. In DNA form, the CDR3 reads TGTGCCAGCTCACCGACGGGACAGTATGGTGGGAATTCACCCCTCCACTTT.

This clonotype came up a few times. The V call is TRBV24-1, the J call TRBJ2-1, with D tentatively TRBD1 (6 bases). CDR1 and CDR2 (germline): KGHDR, SFDVKD. The CDR3 consists of 15 residues. Trimming stripped 3 bases from V and 0 bases from J, with 8 bases between. The CDR3, as DNA: TGTGCCACCAGTGATCTACAGGGCTCCTACAATGAGCAGTTCTTC. It specifies CATSDLQGSYNEQFF.

This clonotype was counted a few times. The chain employs TRBV24-1 and TRBJ2-1, with D unresolved. V was trimmed by 3 bases and J by 9 bases, leaving 11 bases between them. The CDR3 runs 13 residues. Germline values: CDR1 KGHDR, CDR2 SFDVKD. Here the CDR3 DNA reads TGTGCCACCAGTGATCCCGGACGTCCTGAGCAGTTCTTC. It yields the protein CATSDPGRPEQFF.

The chain combines TRBV9 with TRBJ2-7; no clear D gene. Per the germline V gene, CDR1 is SGDLS and CDR2 is YYNGEE. Trimming shortened V by 3 bases and J by 2 bases, and 9 bases separated the two germline ends. The length of the CDR3 is 13 residues. Here the CDR3 DNA reads TGTGCCAGCAGCGCCGCAGACCCCTACGAGCAGTACTTC. As protein: CASSAADPYEQYF.

This clonotype was observed a single time. The CDR3 region has the DNA TGTGCCAGCAGCGTAGGGGTCGGATTTCTAGAAGTGGCGGCCGGGGAGCTGTTTTTT. This encodes CASSVGVGFLEVAAGELFF. V usage is TRBV9 and J usage is TRBJ2-2; D uncertain. The germline CDR1 and CDR2 sequences are SGDLS and YYNGEE. This CDR3 contains 19 residues. Trimming cost V 0 bases and J 6 bases, with 24 bases left between them.

This chain connects TRBV2 to TRBJ1-3; D is undetermined. V was pared by 6 bases and J by 0 bases, with 9 bases between. The CDR3 covers 14 residues. CDR1 and CDR2 (germline): SNHLY, FYNNEI. CDR3 amino acids: CASRDGPSGNTIYF. The CDR3 nucleotides read TGTGCCAGCAGAGACGGACCCTCTGGAAACACCATATATTTT.

The chain recombines TRBV29-1 with TRBJ1-1; D gene unclear. Trimming pared 3 bases from V and 4 bases from J, leaving 12 bases between. CDR3 length equals 13 residues. Germline CDR1 SQVTM, CDR2 ANQGSEA. As DNA, the CDR3 is TGCAGCGTTGATTTGGTGGAGGGCACTGAAGCTTTCTTT. It translates to CSVDLVEGTEAFF.

This clonotype was recorded a few times. This chain uses TRBV15 with TRBJ1-2; D not resolved. Looked up from germline, CDR1 is LNHNV and CDR2 is YYDKDF (reference sequence). There are 16 residues in the CDR3. V was cut by 0 bases and J by 0 bases, with 11 bases left in between. The CDR3 DNA is TGTGCCACCAGCAGAGATCGGGGATTAGCTAACTATGGCTACACCTTC. Its protein is CATSRDRGLANYGYTF.

The genes are TRBV24-1 and TRBJ2-7; D possibly matches TRBD1 or TRBD2 (5 bases each). The CDR3 contains 12 residues. V shed 9 bases and J shed 6 bases, with 14 bases lying between them. Germline CDR1 and CDR2: KGHDR and SFDVKD. The CDR3 DNA follows: TGTGCCACCGGGGGACGGCAAAGCGAGCAGTACTTC. Translating gives CATGGRQSEQYF.

This clonotype occurred a few times. This rearrangement joins TRBV20-1 to TRBJ1-1; weak D call: TRBD1 (5 bases). The CDR3 is 11 amino acids. Germline V CDR1 and CDR2: DFQATT, SNEGSKA (reference sequence). The V end was cut by 1 base, the J end by 7 bases, with 7 bases between. The CDR3 spells CSARGDSEAFF. DNA for the CDR3: TGCAGTGCTAGAGGAGACAGTGAAGCTTTCTTT.

The genes are TRBV12-3 or TRBV12-4 and TRBJ2-2; 9 nucleotides match TRBD2. Unmatched junction bases numbered 13, after V lost 6 bases and J lost 5 bases. CDR3 length: 17 residues. The CDR3 bases are TGTGCCAGCAGCCCCGCAGGGGTAGCGGGAGTTACCGGGGAGCTGTTTTTT. Protein product: CASSPAGVAGVTGELFF.

This clonotype was observed once. The chain joins TRBV7-8 to TRBJ2-7, with 9 bases that match TRBD1. The CDR3 contains 16 residues. J gave up 3 bases and V 3 bases, and 9 bases lay outside the gene matches. Germline values: CDR1 SGHVS, CDR2 FQNEAQ. The CDR3 here is CASSLSSGTGNYEQYF. The CDR3 nucleotides read TGTGCCAGCAGCTTGAGCTCCGGGACAGGGAACTACGAGCAGTACTTC.

The V call is TRBV27, the J call TRBJ2-1; D perhaps matches TRBD2 (6 bases). This CDR3 is 15 amino acids long. Germline V gene data show CDR1 as MNHEY and CDR2 as SMNVEV (reference sequence). V lost 1 base and J lost 0, with 7 bases in between. CDR3 in amino acids: CASSLFGSSYNEQFF. In nucleotides, the CDR3 is TGTGCCAGCAGTTTATTCGGGAGCTCCTACAATGAGCAGTTCTTC.

V and J are TRBV20-1 and TRBJ2-7, with no clear D. Germline V CDR1 and CDR2: DFQATT, SNEGSKA (reference sequence). There are 14 residues in the CDR3. The V end lost 3 bases, the J end lost 6 bases, and 18 bases lay between the germline ends. The DNA of the CDR3 is TGCAGTGCTAGTGGGCAGGCATTGCCTACCGAGCAGTACTTC. This translates into CSASGQALPTEQYF.